The T cell receptor beta chain described here comes from a study of cytomegalovirus exposure and HLA in healthy donors (dated by TCRdb to the late 2010s). The study in broad terms: In an earlier analysis of 587 of the donors, 250 to 350 Gb of sequence data and 90 million to 120 million unique TCR beta sequences from roughly 190 million T cells were reported. An early release that covered about 640 HLA-typed donors contained 300 to 350 gigabases of sequencing data and approximately 85 million unique TCR sequences. Of the approximately 400 genotyped donors, about 80% fell in the genetic ancestry cluster associated with self-reported Caucasian donors. The study aimed to test whether cataloging public T cell receptors could reveal signatures of past pathogen exposure. Using immunosequencing, the study profiled T cell repertoires from 666 subjects and related those repertoires to cytomegalovirus serostatus. Besides the first cohort of under 700 subjects, a separate validation cohort made up of 90 to 150 different subjects was used. High-throughput TCR immunosequencing, statistical association of individual TCRs with disease status, and machine learning were combined to predict cytomegalovirus infection status. A later analysis re-examined previously published TCR beta repertoires from over 500 donors and added high-resolution HLA genotyping to investigate patterns of TCR occurrence. Rather than drawing on any new phenotypic data, the later analysis identified candidate immune exposures from TCR beta sequences and the way those sequences occurred across donors. To decide whether each TCR beta V gene segment behaved as functional or pseudogenic, an earlier analysis of some 600 of the donors relied on high-throughput TCR beta sequencing. Donor age, sex, ethnicity and CMV serostatus were collected together with the repertoire data. In a later genetic analysis, genome-wide SNP genotypes for about three fifths of the 666 donors were used, and that subset was treated as a discovery cohort. Every repertoire in the discovery cohort had been generated on one and the same sequencing platform. Both class I and class II loci were covered by HLA typing, at four-digit resolution. Typing coverage varied by locus: 629-630 donors for A, B, C, DRB1 and DQB1; some 520 for DQA1; around 610 for DPA1; 450 to 480 for DPB1. Four to six DR-DQ haplotypes were handled as single units for association and clustering because linkage in the cohort was strong. On average, over 200,000 unique TCR beta nucleotide sequences were sequenced per donor among 300 to 500 genotyped donors of the cohort, with roughly a sixth of those sequences being non-productive. The full study reports these points: A cluster of highly shared sequence variants was judged likely to be a technical artifact of the sequencing pipeline. Because counts were too low, some 16 rarely observed V segments, including chromosome 9 orphons, were excluded from the earlier analysis of 587 of the donors. A later analysis found that most CMV-associated TCR beta chains appeared HLA-restricted, with HLA associations seemingly driven largely by CMV exposure. The study gave a list of 150 to 200 TCR beta chains associated with cytomegalovirus. In a later analysis, HLA-associated TCR beta chains showed more clonal expansion and lower generation probabilities than non-associated chains that were equally common. HLA typing was unavailable for some donors at each locus, so association tests used only the typed subset. Linkage disequilibrium might explain the correlated functional status among segregating V segments, but an unknown experimental factor could not be ruled out. A further reported finding was that TCR beta sequences accurately predicted the HLA-A and HLA-B alleles for most subjects in the first cohort. While some public TCRs were present in many individuals, most TCR sequences turned up only very rarely across donors. In this cohort, only TCR beta chains were sequenced, and detectable features were limited by the absence of alpha or paired-chain data. A few of the identified cytomegalovirus-associated TCR beta chains were confirmed in vitro to be specific for cytomegalovirus antigens. CMV serostatus was the only immune exposure information available for the cohort. Assigning TCR associations to individual alleles was difficult when HLA alleles, especially DR and DQ, strongly co-occurred. A later analysis found that TCR association rates varied across HLA loci, with DRB1 alleles showing the most associated TCRs and HLA-C alleles the fewest. In an earlier analysis of 587 of the donors, most TCR beta V segments were observed in productive rearrangements about 90% or about 30% of the time, broadly matching IMGT annotations. The 87-base-pair reads could not distinguish some IMGT-functional V segments, including TRBV6-2 and TRBV6-3, so those segments were excluded. V-gene and J-gene trimming of TCR beta chains was associated with a missense DCLRE1C variant in a later genetic analysis, and the association was replicated in an independent cohort. The authors suggested that the approach could potentially be extended to other disease states and immunological phenotypes. A later analysis reported that several top co-occurrence clusters appeared linked to parvovirus B19, influenza, CMV and Epstein-Barr virus. The classifier was reported to diagnose cytomegalovirus status with high specificity and sensitivity in both the original cohort and the validation cohort. A later analysis associated about 17,000 TCR beta sequences with specific HLA alleles at a false discovery rate of 0.05. Sequencing depth was assumed to be roughly uniform across donors in the presence/absence analyses, though that assumption may not hold. A later genetic analysis reported fewer N-insertions in productive TCRs among donors in an Asian-associated ancestry cluster than the roughly 700-donor mean.

In total, 630 or so healthy bone marrow donors made up the cohort. At the time of sampling, all cohort members were nominally healthy, though unrecorded immune exposures were likely present. The donor was CMV seronegative and belonged to the group of 352 seronegative cohort members. Every donor gave a peripheral blood sample, and the peripheral blood mononuclear cells from that sample were used for TCR beta sequencing. Genomic DNA extraction from the blood cell samples was performed with the Qiagen DNeasy Blood Extraction Kit. The library was obtained by the immunoSEQ multiplex PCR assay. For the multiplex PCR, a mixture combining 60 forward primers for TCR Vbeta segments and 13 reverse primers for TCR Jbeta segments was used. The CDR3 region of rearranged TCR beta genes was amplified from genomic DNA with a multiplex PCR assay. The Illumina HiSeq System was used to sequence the amplified TCR beta libraries as 87-base-pair reads. Per the source publication's procedure: Across the 666 repertoires, a later analysis counted tens of millions of unique TCR beta chains, about 10 million of which were shared by at least two donors. Raw reads were error-corrected and collapsed into unique sequences with a nearest-neighbor algorithm that merged closely related sequences to remove PCR and sequencing errors. V, D and J gene segments were assigned by aligning CDR3 sequences to IMGT reference sequences. For a sequence to be retained, a match of at least six nucleotides was required to both a V gene segment and a J gene segment. Rearrangements were classified as productive when the CDR3 lacked stop codons and remained in frame with V and J, and all other rearrangements were classified as non-productive. CDR3 was defined by IMGT convention, running from the second conserved V-encoded cysteine to the conserved J-encoded phenylalanine. Sequences without an unambiguous match to a single V gene segment were excluded from the earlier analysis of a few hundred of the donors. In an earlier analysis of almost 600 of the donors, a V segment was called functional when productive rearrangements were above 56.7%, and segregating when the standard deviation between donors exceeded 5%. A statistical classification framework was built for diagnosing cytomegalovirus status from the catalog of TCR beta chain sequences. In a later analysis, TCR nucleotide sequences were compared against IMGT/GENE-DB human TR gene sequences so that V and J genes could be assigned. In a later analysis, CDR3 sequences and most-parsimonious VDJ recombination scenarios were assigned using the TCRdist pipeline. A later analysis defined each TCR beta chain by its CDR3 amino acid sequence plus V-gene family, and excluded reads lacking a unique V-gene family. In a later analysis, fewer than 600 highly shared, low-generation-probability nucleotide sequences were removed to address suspected cross-contamination and a sequencing artifact. A later analysis calculated a clonal expansion index for each public chain from normalized within-repertoire ranks of inferred template counts. In a later analysis, generation probabilities were computed with a VDJ recombination model fitted to out-of-frame rearrangements, and the resulting probabilities were checked against IGoR. In a later analysis, TCR-TCR, TCR-HLA and TCR-CMV co-occurrence was scored with hypergeometric tests, and a repertoire-size bias correction was applied to TCR pairs. To estimate false discovery rates, a later analysis permuted the HLA or CMV assignments 20 times. In a later analysis, co-occurring TCRs were grouped with DBSCAN, and TCRdist sequence similarity was added when clustering was performed within HLA-allele-positive subsets. Co-occurrence clustering excluded repertoires with fewer than 30,000 or more than 120,000 public chains, plus five with anomalous nucleotide sharing. Drawn from immuneACCESS, this table holds only the in-frame rearrangements with V and J called that TCRdb kept. Clones are partly lost; checked studies trace under half to an unresolved V gene and leave the rest unexplained. D and trimming come from the DNA, and the V and J calls and clone size come from that table. This sample holds hundreds of thousands of clones; just over 75% were observed only once. The top ten constitute 0.63% of the sample.

The CDR3 covers 14 residues, taking in both the cysteine and the phenylalanine. The only DNA kept is the CDR3, 42 bases in frame from the first base. The V and J ends are trimmed by 0 bases and 6 bases, leaving 10 bases between them. Sequences SGHRS (CDR1) and YFSETQ (CDR2) are obtained from the germline V gene. With regard to this clone: Its antigen is unknown. There are no base qualities to consult, and no much larger clone falls within one base.

The sequence derives from a man aged 18 to 29 in good health and CMV-seronegative. Recombination joined TRBV5-1 with TRBJ2-1, with the D segment identity uncertain. Input material: PBMCs. The DNA sequence is TGCGCCAGCAGCTTGGACAGCCCCAGCAATGAGCAGTTCTTC. It is translated as CASSLDSPSNEQFF.